A single sample gave rise to the 7 T cell receptor beta chains below, sequenced in a study of regulatory T cells in long-lasting Graves disease. Time point reported: newly diagnosed GD, antithyroid drugs for less than 3 months. PBMCs provided the RNA from which the TCR library was made. HTBI primers from iRepertoire and Arm-PCR of CDR3 regions yielded the TCR beta libraries. Via MiXCR, TCRdb re-called the multiplex PCR reads, giving one row per CDR3 protein. The data show 540,000 or so distinct CDR3 sequences, with 13% seen just once and roughly 10% held by the top ten. These data were likewise used in another study, on T cells in Graves' hyperthyroidism and ophthalmopathy.

Specimen: peripheral blood mononuclear cells (PBMCs), collected at new diagnosis, from a patient treated with antithyroid drugs. The origin of the receptors is a man in his thirties or forties with Graves disease.

This clonotype was recorded a few times. Because it lacks the conserved phenylalanine or tryptophan at the end, this CDR3 is likely a read error. This chain links TRBV7-9 with TRBJ2-1; 7 bases align to TRBD2. The CDR3 is 15 residues long. Germline CDR1 and CDR2: SEHNR and FQNEAQ (reference sequence). V lost 2 bases to trimming and J lost 8 bases; unmatched junction nucleotides: 9. The CDR3: CASSLILREFYEQFL. The CDR3 DNA reads TGTGCCAGCAGCTTAATTTTGCGGGAGTTCTATGAGCAGTTCCTC.

The sample holds many counts of this clonotype. This chain connects TRBV15 to TRBJ1-1; D is ambiguous. Trimming cost V 4 bases and J 11 bases, with 17 bases left between them. Germline V gives CDR1 LNHNV, CDR2 YYDKDF (reference sequence). This CDR3 has 13 residues. CDR3 loop: CATSMDPGFEAFF. As DNA, the CDR3 is TGTGCCACCAGCATGGACCCGGGATTTGAGGCTTTCTTT.

This clonotype was seen at least ten times. J is TRBJ1-1 and V is TRBV3-1; D may be TRBD1 (6 bases). From germline, CDR1 is LGHDT and CDR2 YNNKEL (reference sequence). This CDR3 spans 15 amino acids. Trimming pared 5 bases from V and 5 bases from J, leaving 18 bases between. This CDR3 is CASSSRGGAKTEAFF. The CDR3 DNA reads TGTGCCAGCAGCTCTCGAGGGGGGGCAAAAACTGAAGCTTTCTTT.

This clonotype was seen repeatedly, ten times or more. The chain employs TRBV29-1 and TRBJ2-1; 8 positions match TRBD2. Germline lookup yields CDR1 SQVTM and CDR2 ANQGSEA. V lost 4 bases, J lost 7 bases, and 9 bases stayed unmatched. The CDR3 spans 14 residues. For the CDR3, the DNA is TGCAGCGTTGCGTCTCTAGCGGGCGGTAATGAGCAGTTCTTC. The encoded protein is CSVASLAGGNEQFF.

This clonotype was seen ten or more times. J is TRBJ2-1 and V is TRBV19, with TRBD2 matching 10 bases. The CDR3 is made up of 14 amino acids. Germline lookup yields CDR1 LNHDA and CDR2 SQIVND (reference sequence). V was clipped by 9 bases and J by 7 bases; unmatched bases: 9. This CDR3 is CASNLSGRGNEQFF. CDR3 nucleotide sequence: TGTGCCAGCAACCTGAGCGGGAGGGGGAATGAGCAGTTCTTC.

This clonotype occurred many times. This chain links TRBV18 with TRBJ2-1, with 10 nucleotides matching TRBD2. The CDR3 is 14 residues long. Looked up from germline, CDR1 is KGHSH and CDR2 is LQKENI. Losses at the gene ends were 3 bases for V and 8 bases for J; bases not matched to a gene: 4. CDR3 region: CASSPSLAGDEQFF. CDR3 coding DNA: TGTGCCAGCTCACCTTCGCTAGCGGGAGATGAGCAGTTCTTC.

This clonotype has ten or more counts. This chain uses TRBV7-3 with TRBJ2-2; TRBD2 is a possible D gene (6 bases). The germline gives CDR1 SGHTA, CDR2 FQGTGA. The CDR3 consists of 18 residues. With 5 bases removed from V and 4 bases from J, the gap between germline ends came to 23 bases. The CDR3 reads CASSPTGLGGMSTGELFF. The CDR3 DNA sequence: TGTGCCAGCAGCCCCACGGGGCTGGGCGGGATGTCCACCGGGGAGCTGTTTTTT.